The clone carrying this TCR beta chain has a single count. The protocol was immunoSEQ multiplex PCR, while the TCRdb copy is restricted to in-frame clones and leaves out a portion. Counted here are tens of thousands of clones, 65% to 85% occurring once; the ten biggest clones make up roughly a fifth. The entry originates in a study of identifying expanded T cells in peripheral blood. The CDR3 sequence is 13 residues long. From germline, CDR1 is LGHNA and CDR2 YSLEER. Trimming stripped 1 base from V and 3 bases from J, with 6 bases between. This chain connects TRBV4-3 to TRBJ1-2; D is possibly TRBD1 (5 bases). The source of this sequence is a person aged 18 to 75 in good health. The sample was blood. The CDR3 bases are TGCGCCAGCAGCCAAGCGGGGGACTATGGCTACACCTTC. Translating gives CASSQAGDYGYTF.